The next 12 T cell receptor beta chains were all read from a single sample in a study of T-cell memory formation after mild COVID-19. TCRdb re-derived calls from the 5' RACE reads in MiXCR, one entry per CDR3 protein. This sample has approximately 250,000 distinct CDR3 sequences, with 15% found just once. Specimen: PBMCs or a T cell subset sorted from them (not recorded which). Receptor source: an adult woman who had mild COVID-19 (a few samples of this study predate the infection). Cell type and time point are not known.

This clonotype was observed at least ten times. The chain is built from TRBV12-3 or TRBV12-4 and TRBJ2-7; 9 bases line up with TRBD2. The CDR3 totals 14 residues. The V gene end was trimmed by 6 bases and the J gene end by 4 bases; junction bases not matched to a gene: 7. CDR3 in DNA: TGTGCCAGCAGCCTGGTAGCGGGAGTGTACGAGCAGTACTTC. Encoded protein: CASSLVAGVYEQYF.

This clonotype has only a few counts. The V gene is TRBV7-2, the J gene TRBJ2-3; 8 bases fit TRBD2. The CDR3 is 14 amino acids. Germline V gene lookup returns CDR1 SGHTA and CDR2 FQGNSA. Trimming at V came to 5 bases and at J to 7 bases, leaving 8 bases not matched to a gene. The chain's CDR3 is CASSAGLATYTQYF. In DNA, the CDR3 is TGTGCCAGCAGCGCAGGACTAGCCACCTATACGCAGTATTTT. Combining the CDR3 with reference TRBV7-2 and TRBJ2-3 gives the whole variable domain GAGVSQSPSNKVTEKGKDVELRCDPISGHTALYWYRQSLGQGLEFLIYFQGNSAPDKSGLPSDRFSAERTGGSVSTLTIQRTQQEDSAVYLCASSAGLATYTQYFGPGTRLTVL.

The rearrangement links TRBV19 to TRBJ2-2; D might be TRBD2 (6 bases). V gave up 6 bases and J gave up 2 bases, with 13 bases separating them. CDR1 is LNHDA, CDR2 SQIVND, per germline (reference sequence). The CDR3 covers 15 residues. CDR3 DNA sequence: TGTGCCAGTAGCCGAGCGGGCCTAAACACCGGGGAGCTGTTTTTT. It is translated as CASSRAGLNTGELFF.

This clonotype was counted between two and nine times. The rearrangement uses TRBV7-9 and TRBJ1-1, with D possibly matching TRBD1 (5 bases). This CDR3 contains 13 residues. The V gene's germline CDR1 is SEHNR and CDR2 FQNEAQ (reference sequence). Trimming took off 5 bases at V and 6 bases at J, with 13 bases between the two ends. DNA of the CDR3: TGTGCCAGCAGCACAGAGGGGAGGGCTGAAGCTTTCTTT. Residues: CASSTEGRAEAFF.

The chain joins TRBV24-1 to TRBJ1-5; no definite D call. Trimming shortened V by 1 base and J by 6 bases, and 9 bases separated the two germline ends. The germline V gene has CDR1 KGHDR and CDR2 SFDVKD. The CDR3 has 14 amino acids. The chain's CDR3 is CATSDLREGQPQHF. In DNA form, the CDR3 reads TGTGCCACCAGTGATTTACGGGAAGGTCAGCCCCAGCATTTT.

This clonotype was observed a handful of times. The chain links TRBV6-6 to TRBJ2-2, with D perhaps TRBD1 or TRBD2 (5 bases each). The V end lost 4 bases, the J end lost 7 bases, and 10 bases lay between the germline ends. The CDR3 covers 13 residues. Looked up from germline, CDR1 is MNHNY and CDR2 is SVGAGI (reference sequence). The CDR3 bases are TGTGCCAGCAGTTCGTATGGGGGCGGGGAGCTGTTTTTT. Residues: CASSSYGGGELFF.

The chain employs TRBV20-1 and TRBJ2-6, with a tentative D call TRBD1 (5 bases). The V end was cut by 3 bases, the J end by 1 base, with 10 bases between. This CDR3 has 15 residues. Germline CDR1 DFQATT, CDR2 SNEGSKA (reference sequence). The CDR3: CSASRRVSGANVLTF. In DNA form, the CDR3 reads TGCAGTGCTAGCCGCAGGGTGTCTGGGGCCAACGTCCTGACTTTC.

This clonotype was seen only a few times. The CDR3 coding sequence is TGTGCCAGCAGCTTAGCGTGGGAGCAGTACTTC. The encoded protein is CASSLAWEQYF. V is TRBV7-2 and J is TRBJ2-7, with D hard to call. With 0 bases removed from V and 7 bases from J, the gap between germline ends came to 4 bases. CDR3 length: 11 amino acids. Germline CDR1 SGHTA, CDR2 FQGNSA.

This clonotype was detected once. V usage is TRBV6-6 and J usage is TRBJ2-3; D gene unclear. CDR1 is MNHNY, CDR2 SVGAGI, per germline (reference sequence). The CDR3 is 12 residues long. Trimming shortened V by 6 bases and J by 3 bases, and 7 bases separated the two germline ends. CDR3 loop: CASRSHTDTQYF. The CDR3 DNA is TGTGCCAGCAGATCCCATACAGATACGCAGTATTTT.

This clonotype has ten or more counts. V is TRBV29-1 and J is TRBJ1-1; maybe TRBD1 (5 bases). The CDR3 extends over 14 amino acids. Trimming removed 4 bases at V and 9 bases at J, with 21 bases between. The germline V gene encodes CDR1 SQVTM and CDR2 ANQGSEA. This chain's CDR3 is CSVVGGTDGVKAFF. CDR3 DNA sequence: TGCAGCGTTGTGGGGGGAACGGATGGGGTAAAAGCTTTCTTT.

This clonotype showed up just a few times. CDR3 coding DNA: TGTGCCAGCAGCTTAACGGGACAGGGTGGCGGCACTGAAGCTTTCTTT. This gives the protein CASSLTGQGGGTEAFF. The chain joins TRBV5-5 to TRBJ1-1; TRBD1 aligns across 9 bases. V lost 2 bases and J lost 4; bases outside the gene matches: 9. Germline loops: CDR1 SGHKS, CDR2 YYEKEE (reference sequence). This CDR3 contains 16 residues.

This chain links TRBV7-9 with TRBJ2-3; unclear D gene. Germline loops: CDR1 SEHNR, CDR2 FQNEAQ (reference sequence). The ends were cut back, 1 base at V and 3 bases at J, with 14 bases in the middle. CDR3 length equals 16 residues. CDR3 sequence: CASSLDPGPGTDTQYF. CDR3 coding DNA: TGTGCCAGCAGCTTAGACCCGGGCCCAGGAACAGATACGCAGTATTTT.